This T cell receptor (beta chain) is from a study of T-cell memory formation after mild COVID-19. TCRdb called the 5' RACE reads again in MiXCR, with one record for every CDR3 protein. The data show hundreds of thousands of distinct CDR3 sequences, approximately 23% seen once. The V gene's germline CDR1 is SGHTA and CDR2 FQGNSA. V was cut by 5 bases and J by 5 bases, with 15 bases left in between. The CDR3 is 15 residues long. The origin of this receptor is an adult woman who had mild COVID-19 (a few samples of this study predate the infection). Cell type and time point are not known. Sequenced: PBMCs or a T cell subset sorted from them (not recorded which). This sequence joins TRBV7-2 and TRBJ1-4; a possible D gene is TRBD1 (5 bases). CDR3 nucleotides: TGTGCCAGCAGCCCCTGGGGCAGGGTAAATGAAAAACTGTTTTTT. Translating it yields CASSPWGRVNEKLFF.